This T cell receptor beta chain was captured in a study of OX40 agonist ivuxolimab in advanced cancers. Study-wide context: Patients were treated with ivuxolimab, an agonistic anti-OX40 (CD134) antibody.

Here immunoSEQ multiplex PCR was the method, and the copy in TCRdb shows in-frame clones only, minus some. Found here are 65,000 to 90,000 clones, approximately 86% of them singletons; the top ten hold under 0.85%. This CDR3 has 13 residues. V was shortened by 6 bases and J by 5 bases, with 13 bases between the two germline ends. CDR1 and CDR2 from the germline V gene are MNHEY and SMNVEV (reference sequence). Remarks on this clone: At the DNA level, this CDR3 is encoded by other sequences in the same sample as well.

The origin of this receptor is an adult with an advanced solid tumor such as melanoma, head and neck, liver or kidney cancer. The sequencing used CD4+ or CD8+ T cells sorted from blood, collected in a trial of the OX40 agonist ivuxolimab. The J gene is TRBJ2-5, the V gene TRBV27; tentatively, D is TRBD1 or TRBD2 (5 bases each). The CDR3 reads CASSRGPRETQYF. The CDR3 DNA reads as TGTGCCAGCAGCCGGGGCCCCAGGGAGACCCAGTACTTC.